This entry features one T cell receptor (beta chain) sequence. This record belongs to a study of T cells in Graves' hyperthyroidism and ophthalmopathy. The CDR3 spans 12 residues. The V end was cut by 2 bases, the J end by 2 bases, with 7 bases between. The V gene's germline CDR1 is SQVTM and CDR2 ANQGSEA. There were TCR beta CDR3 regions amplified from RNA transcripts. During a first-round RT-PCR of the TCR CDR3, the HTBI primer set was used. TCRdb ran MiXCR on the multiplex PCR reads and lists one entry per CDR3 protein. The sample lists 370,000 or so distinct CDR3 sequences, 15% to 18% occurring once. The study enrolled patients aged 18 to 65 with newly diagnosed hyperthyroidism of under 2 months' duration. Exclusions: uncontrolled infection, other autoimmune disease, pregnancy, lactation. Each diagnosis drew on symptoms, thyroxine, TRAb, thyroid ultrasound and orbital computed tomography findings. Progressors' blood was drawn at hyperthyroidism diagnosis, before ophthalmopathy symptoms.

The TCR comes from a woman between 18 and 29 years old with Graves' hyperthyroidism that later progressed to Graves' ophthalmopathy. The chain employs TRBV29-1 and TRBJ2-7; D gene uncertain. The sequenced sample consisted of blood. The CDR3 coding sequence is TGCAGCGTTGAACCCCGACCCTACGAGCAGTACTTC. Its translation: CSVEPRPYEQYF.